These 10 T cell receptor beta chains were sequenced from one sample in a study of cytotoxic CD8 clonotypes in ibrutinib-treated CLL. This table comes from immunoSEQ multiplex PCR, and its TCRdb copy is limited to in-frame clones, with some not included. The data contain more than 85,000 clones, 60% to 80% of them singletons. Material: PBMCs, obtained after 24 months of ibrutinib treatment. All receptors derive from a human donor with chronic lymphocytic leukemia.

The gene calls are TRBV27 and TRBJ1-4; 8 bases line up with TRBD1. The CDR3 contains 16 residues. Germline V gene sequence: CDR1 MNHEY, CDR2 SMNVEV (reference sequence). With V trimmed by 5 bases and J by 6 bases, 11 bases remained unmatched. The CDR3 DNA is TGTGCCAGCAGTCTGTGGGGCAGGGGGCGGTATGAAAAACTGTTTTTT. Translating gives CASSLWGRGRYEKLFF. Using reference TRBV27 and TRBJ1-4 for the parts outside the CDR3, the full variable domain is EAQVTQNPRYLITVTGKKLTVTCSQNMNHEYMSWYRQDPGLGLRQIYYSMNVEVTDKGDVPEGYKVSRKEKRNFPLILESPSPNQTSLYFCASSLWGRGRYEKLFFGSGTQLSVL.

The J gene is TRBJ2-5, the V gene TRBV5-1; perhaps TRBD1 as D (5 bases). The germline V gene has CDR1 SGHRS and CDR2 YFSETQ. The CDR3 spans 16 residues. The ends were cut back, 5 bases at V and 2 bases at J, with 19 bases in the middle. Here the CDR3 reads CASSLGSGQGQETQYF. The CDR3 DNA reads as TGCGCCAGCAGTTTAGGGTCCGGGCAGGGACAAGAGACCCAGTACTTC.

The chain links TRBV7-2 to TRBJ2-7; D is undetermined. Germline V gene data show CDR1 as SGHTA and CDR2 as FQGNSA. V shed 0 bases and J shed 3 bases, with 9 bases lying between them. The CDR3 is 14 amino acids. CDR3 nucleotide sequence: TGTGCCAGCAGCTTAGCTCTTGGCCGCTACGAGCAGTACTTC. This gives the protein CASSLALGRYEQYF.

CDR3 DNA sequence: TGTGCCAGCAGCGCCACCGGGTGGGGAGGCTACACCTTC. Protein: CASSATGWGGYTF. This chain uses TRBV5-6 with TRBJ1-2; the D is unclear. CDR3 length: 13 residues. Germline V gives CDR1 SGHDT, CDR2 YYEEEE. V lost 4 bases and J 8 bases, leaving 15 bases between the germline ends. Supplemented by reference TRBV5-6 and TRBJ1-2, the full variable domain reads DAGVTQSPTHLIKTRGQQVTLRCSPKSGHDTVSWYQQALGQGPQFIFQYYEEEERQRGNFPDRFSGHQFPNYSSELNVNALLLGDSALYLCASSATGWGGYTFGSGTRLTVV.

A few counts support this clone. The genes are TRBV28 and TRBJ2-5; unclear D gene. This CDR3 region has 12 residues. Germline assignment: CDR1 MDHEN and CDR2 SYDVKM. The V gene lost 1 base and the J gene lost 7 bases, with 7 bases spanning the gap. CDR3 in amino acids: CASSLSLLTQYF. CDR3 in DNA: TGTGCCAGCAGTTTATCCCTCCTGACCCAGTACTTC.

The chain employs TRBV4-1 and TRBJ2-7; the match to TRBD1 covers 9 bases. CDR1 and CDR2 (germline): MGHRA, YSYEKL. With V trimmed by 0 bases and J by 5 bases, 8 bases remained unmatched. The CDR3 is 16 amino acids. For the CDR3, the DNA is TGCGCCAGCAGCCAAGAAGTTCGGGACAGGGTCAACGAGCAGTACTTC. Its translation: CASSQEVRDRVNEQYF.

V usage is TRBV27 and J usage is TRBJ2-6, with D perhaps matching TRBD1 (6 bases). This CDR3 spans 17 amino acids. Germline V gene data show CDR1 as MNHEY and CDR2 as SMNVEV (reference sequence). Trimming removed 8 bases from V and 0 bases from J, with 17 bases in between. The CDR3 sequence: CASGPWTRGSGANVLTF. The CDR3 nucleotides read TGTGCCAGCGGCCCCTGGACCAGGGGCTCTGGGGCCAACGTCCTGACTTTC.

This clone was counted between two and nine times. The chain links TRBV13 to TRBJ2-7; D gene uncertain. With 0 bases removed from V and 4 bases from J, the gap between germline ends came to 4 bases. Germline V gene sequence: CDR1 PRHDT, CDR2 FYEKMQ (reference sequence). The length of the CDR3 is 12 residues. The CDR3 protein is CASSLGRYEQYF. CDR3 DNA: TGTGCCAGCAGCTTAGGACGGTACGAGCAGTACTTC.

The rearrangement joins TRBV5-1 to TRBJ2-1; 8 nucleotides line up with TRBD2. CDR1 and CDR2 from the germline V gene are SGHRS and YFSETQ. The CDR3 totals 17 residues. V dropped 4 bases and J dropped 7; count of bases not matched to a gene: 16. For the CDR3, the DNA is TGCGCCAGCAGCCTGTCCTCTAAAGCGGGAGTGGAGAATGAGCAGTTCTTC. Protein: CASSLSSKAGVENEQFF.

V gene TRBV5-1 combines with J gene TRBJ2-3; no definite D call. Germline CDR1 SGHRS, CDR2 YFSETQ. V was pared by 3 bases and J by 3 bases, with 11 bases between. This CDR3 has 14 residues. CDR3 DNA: TGCGCCAGCAGCTCCACCTTAAATACAGATACGCAGTATTTT. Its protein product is CASSSTLNTDTQYF.